The 25 T cell receptor beta chains below all came from one sample that was sequenced in a study of T cell responses to AZD1222 COVID-19 vaccine. Sequencing used immunoSEQ multiplex PCR; TCRdb keeps in-frame clones, though not all of them. The top ten hold roughly 1.7% of the sample, which has 110,000 to 150,000 clones, roughly nine tenths seen once. The sample in question was peripheral blood, obtained on day 0 of AZD1222 vaccination. The receptors originated from an adult in good health.

The V and J genes are TRBV6-2 or TRBV6-3 and TRBJ2-7; 13 bases are a match to TRBD2. CDR3 size: 17 residues. V was clipped by 2 bases and J by 4 bases; unmatched bases: 8. Germline assignment: CDR1 MNHEY and CDR2 SVGEGT. The CDR3 here is CASSYPGLAGVKYEQYF. CDR3 nucleotide sequence: TGTGCCAGCAGTTACCCAGGACTAGCGGGAGTTAAGTACGAGCAGTACTTC.

V gene TRBV18 combines with J gene TRBJ2-3, with 8 bases identical to TRBD2. After removal of 3 bases from V and 4 bases from J, the junction contained 6 bases not matched to a gene. There are 15 residues in the CDR3. Per the germline V gene, CDR1 is KGHSH and CDR2 is LQKENI. The CDR3 region is CASSPGYGGADTQYF. For the CDR3, the DNA is TGTGCCAGCTCACCGGGATACGGGGGGGCAGATACGCAGTATTTT.

The chain uses TRBV19 and TRBJ1-1; D gene uncertain. Deletions cut 2 bases from V and 5 bases from J, with 9 bases between. Looked up from germline, CDR1 is LNHDA and CDR2 is SQIVND (reference sequence). The CDR3 spans 13 residues. The CDR3 DNA reads as TGTGCCAGTAGTATATGGTCTAGGACTGAAGCTTTCTTT. Encoded protein: CASSIWSRTEAFF.

This clone was detected only once. The rearrangement joins TRBV19 to TRBJ1-4, with unresolved D. The germline V gene has CDR1 LNHDA and CDR2 SQIVND (reference sequence). This CDR3 is 13 amino acids long. Between the trimmed V and J ends, which lost 3 bases and 7 bases, there was a span of 9 bases. The CDR3 sequence: CASSIGLPEKLFF. The CDR3 DNA reads TGTGCCAGTAGTATTGGCCTTCCTGAAAAACTGTTTTTT.

The chain is built from TRBV27 and TRBJ1-1; the D gene is possibly TRBD1 (6 bases). The CDR3 loop spans 14 amino acids. Germline values: CDR1 MNHEY, CDR2 SMNVEV (reference sequence). The germline V and J ends were trimmed by 8 bases and 5 bases, with 18 bases remaining between them. CDR3 residues: CASQPGGRGTEAFF. The CDR3 bases are TGTGCCAGCCAGCCGGGGGGCCGGGGGACTGAAGCTTTCTTT.

This chain uses TRBV5-4 with TRBJ1-2; unclear D gene. V lost 4 bases, J lost 0 bases, and 16 bases lay in between. The CDR3 spans 16 residues. Germline V gives CDR1 SGHNT, CDR2 YYREEE (reference sequence). For the CDR3, the DNA is TGTGCCAGCAGCCGGGGATTCCCTCCCCCTAACTATGGCTACACCTTC. This translates into CASSRGFPPPNYGYTF.

This clone was picked up a small number of times. The J gene is TRBJ2-3, the V gene TRBV7-2; D not certain. This CDR3 has 12 amino acids. Between the trimmed V and J ends, which lost 5 bases and 3 bases, there was a span of 6 bases. Germline V CDR1 and CDR2: SGHTA, FQGNSA. The CDR3 sequence is CASSAFTDTQYF. In DNA form, the CDR3 reads TGTGCCAGCAGCGCCTTTACAGATACGCAGTATTTT. Combining the CDR3 with reference TRBV7-2 and TRBJ2-3 gives the whole variable domain GAGVSQSPSNKVTEKGKDVELRCDPISGHTALYWYRQSLGQGLEFLIYFQGNSAPDKSGLPSDRFSAERTGGSVSTLTIQRTQQEDSAVYLCASSAFTDTQYFGPGTRLTVL.

The J gene is TRBJ1-2, the V gene TRBV29-1, with D possibly TRBD1 on 5 matching bases. This CDR3 spans 16 amino acids. The germline CDR1 and CDR2 sequences are SQVTM and ANQGSEA. Trimming stripped 0 bases from V and 0 bases from J, with 14 bases between. CDR3 sequence (DNA): TGCAGCGTTGAAGATCTTACGGGACTGTCTAACTATGGCTACACCTTC. It translates to CSVEDLTGLSNYGYTF.

The chain employs TRBV5-1 and TRBJ1-4; 8 nucleotides match TRBD1. The germline gives CDR1 SGHRS, CDR2 YFSETQ. J was trimmed by 8 bases and V by 3 bases; bases with no gene match: 9. The CDR3 length is 15 residues. The CDR3 region has the DNA TGCGCCAGCAGCTCTTCAGGGGGCGTAGGAGAAAAACTGTTTTTT. This encodes CASSSSGGVGEKLFF.

V and J are TRBV12-3 or TRBV12-4 and TRBJ1-2; 10 positions agree with TRBD1. Trimming cost V 6 bases and J 11 bases; bases outside gene matches: 9. The CDR3 length is 13 residues. CDR3 DNA: TGTGCCAGCAGCCGGGACAGGGGTAATGCGTACACCTTC. Amino acids: CASSRDRGNAYTF.

This chain uses TRBV7-9 with TRBJ1-1; D might be TRBD1 (6 bases). V was clipped by 5 bases and J by 7 bases, with 17 bases between them. The CDR3 is 14 amino acids. CDR1 is SEHNR and CDR2 is FQNEAQ in the germline V gene (reference sequence). Here the CDR3 reads CASSTSPGAREAFF. CDR3 bases: TGTGCCAGCAGCACCTCCCCAGGGGCGCGTGAAGCTTTCTTT.

This clone appeared a single time. J is TRBJ1-1 and V is TRBV5-4, with D unclear. Per the germline V gene, CDR1 is SGHNT and CDR2 is YYREEE (reference sequence). This CDR3 comprises 14 residues. The germline V and J ends were trimmed by 2 bases and 2 bases, with 10 bases remaining between them. The CDR3 DNA follows: TGTGCCAGCAGCTTATCGCCGGAAAACACTGAAGCTTTCTTT. Its protein product is CASSLSPENTEAFF.

The V call is TRBV7-2, the J call TRBJ2-5; 10 bases agree with TRBD2. The CDR3 consists of 17 residues. Trimming cost V 1 base and J 2 bases; bases outside gene matches: 7. In germline, CDR1 is SGHTA, CDR2 FQGNSA. The CDR3 sequence is CASSLGGLAGVQETQYF. CDR3 coding DNA: TGTGCCAGCAGCTTAGGGGGTCTAGCGGGGGTTCAAGAGACCCAGTACTTC.

The CDR3 sequence: CASSPPTGEDYGYTF. Here the CDR3 DNA reads TGTGCCAGCAGCCCACCGACAGGGGAAGACTATGGCTACACCTTC. The chain employs TRBV28 and TRBJ1-2, with 8 positions matching TRBD1. The V gene end was trimmed by 6 bases and the J gene end by 3 bases; junction bases not matched to a gene: 9. The CDR3 runs to 15 residues. The germline V gene encodes CDR1 MDHEN and CDR2 SYDVKM.

The chain employs TRBV19 and TRBJ1-5; D is unresolved. Trimming removed 6 bases from V and 6 bases from J, with 15 bases in between. This CDR3 spans 14 amino acids. The V gene's germline CDR1 is LNHDA and CDR2 SQIVND (reference sequence). The DNA of the CDR3 is TGTGCCAGTAGAATCGAGGGAAATAGTCAGCCCCAGCATTTT. Its protein product is CASRIEGNSQPQHF.

The chain recombines TRBV6-4 with TRBJ1-2, with 9 nucleotides matching TRBD1. CDR1 and CDR2 (germline): MRHNA, SNTAGT. The junction had 11 bases not matched to a gene; V was cut back by 6 bases and J by 3 bases. This CDR3 has 16 residues. CDR3 nucleotides: TGTGCCAGCAGCTCCTCCGGGACAGGGTCACACTATGGCTACACCTTC. Its translation is CASSSSGTGSHYGYTF.

This sequence joins TRBV18 and TRBJ1-2, with D perhaps matching TRBD1 (5 bases). Trimming removed 0 bases at V and 4 bases at J, with 18 bases between. The CDR3 runs to 17 residues. The V gene's germline CDR1 is KGHSH and CDR2 LQKENI. The CDR3 DNA is TGTGCCAGCTCACCACCGGGTTCCCCAGGGAAGGTCTATGGCTACACCTTC. It yields the protein CASSPPGSPGKVYGYTF.

This chain connects TRBV18 to TRBJ1-3; D might be TRBD1 (5 bases). This CDR3 is built from 17 residues. V lost 6 bases to trimming and J lost 0 bases, with 18 bases between them. Per germline, CDR1 KGHSH and CDR2 LQKENI. CDR3 in DNA: TGTGCCAGCTCCCCTGTACCAGGGATCGGCTCTGGAAACACCATATATTTT. Amino acids: CASSPVPGIGSGNTIYF.

The chain's CDR3 is CASSLEGLVTGELFF. The DNA of the CDR3 is TGCGCCAGCAGCTTGGAGGGTCTCGTCACCGGGGAGCTGTTTTTT. The chain joins TRBV5-1 to TRBJ2-2, with D hard to call. The CDR3 consists of 15 residues. V lost 0 bases and J 4 bases, leaving 10 bases between the germline ends. The germline CDR1 and CDR2 sequences are SGHRS and YFSETQ.

The V and J genes are TRBV18 and TRBJ2-7; possible D gene TRBD2, 5 bases. Germline-derived CDR1 and CDR2 are KGHSH and LQKENI. The CDR3 sequence is 13 residues long. V lost 3 bases to trimming and J lost 3 bases, with 9 bases between them. The CDR3 loop reads CASSPPEGYEQYF. The DNA of the CDR3 is TGTGCCAGCTCACCCCCTGAGGGCTACGAGCAGTACTTC.

The rearrangement uses TRBV5-4 and TRBJ2-5, with D possibly matching TRBD1 (5 bases). V lost 4 bases and J lost 5, with 15 bases in between. The CDR3 is 14 amino acids. The germline gives CDR1 SGHNT, CDR2 YYREEE (reference sequence). CDR3 in DNA: TGTGCCAGCAGCAAACCGGACGCAGGGGAGACCCAGTACTTC. Translated: CASSKPDAGETQYF.

The chain carries TRBV28 and TRBJ2-6; D is unresolved. V was cut by 7 bases and J by 4 bases, with 11 bases left in between. The CDR3 runs 14 residues. Germline CDR1 MDHEN, CDR2 SYDVKM. CDR3 in DNA: TGTGCCAGCACTATCCATAGGGGGGCCAACGTCCTGACTTTC. It codes for CASTIHRGANVLTF.

On this clone: In the same sample, other DNA sequences code for this CDR3. The V and J genes are TRBV14 and TRBJ1-1, with D uncertain. Germline V CDR1 and CDR2: SGHDN, FVKESK. This CDR3 comprises 13 residues. Trimming left V 4 bases short and J 0 bases short, with 6 bases between. CDR3 DNA: TGTGCCAGCAGCCGAGGATTGAACACTGAAGCTTTCTTT. Protein sequence: CASSRGLNTEAFF.

The gene calls are TRBV13 and TRBJ2-7; D remains ambiguous. CDR1 is PRHDT and CDR2 is FYEKMQ in the germline V gene (reference sequence). V lost 5 bases and J lost 0, with 14 bases in between. The CDR3 runs to 15 residues. The CDR3 region is CASSRFESRSYEQYF. In DNA form, the CDR3 reads TGTGCCAGCAGCCGATTTGAGTCCCGCTCCTACGAGCAGTACTTC.

Regarding this clone: At one of its ends the junction is not consistent with the germline gene, which may arise from a read error. This chain uses TRBV7-2 with TRBJ2-1; 7 bases line up with TRBD2. The CDR3 runs to 13 residues. The germline V gene has CDR1 SGHTA and CDR2 FQGNSA. CDR3 protein: CATLASFNNEQFF. CDR3 bases: TGTGCCACACTAGCGTCTTTCAACAATGAGCAATTCTTC.